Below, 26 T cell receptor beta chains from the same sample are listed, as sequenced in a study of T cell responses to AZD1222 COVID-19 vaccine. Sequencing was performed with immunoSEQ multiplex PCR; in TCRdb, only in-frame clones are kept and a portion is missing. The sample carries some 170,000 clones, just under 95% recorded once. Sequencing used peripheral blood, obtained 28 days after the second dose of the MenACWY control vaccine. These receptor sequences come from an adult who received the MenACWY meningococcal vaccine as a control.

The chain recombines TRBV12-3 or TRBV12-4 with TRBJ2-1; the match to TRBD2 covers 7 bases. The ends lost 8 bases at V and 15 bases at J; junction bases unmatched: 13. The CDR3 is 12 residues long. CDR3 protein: CASSVYGTNPFF. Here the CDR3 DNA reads TGTGCCAGCTCGGTCTATGGGACTAACCCGTTCTTC.

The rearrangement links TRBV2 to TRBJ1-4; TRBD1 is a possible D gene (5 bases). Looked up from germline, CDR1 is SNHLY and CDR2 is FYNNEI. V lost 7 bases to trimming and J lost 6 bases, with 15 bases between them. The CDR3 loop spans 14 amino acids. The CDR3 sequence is CASKSSGSYEKLFF. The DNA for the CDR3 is TGTGCCAGCAAATCGTCAGGGTCCTATGAAAAACTGTTTTTT.

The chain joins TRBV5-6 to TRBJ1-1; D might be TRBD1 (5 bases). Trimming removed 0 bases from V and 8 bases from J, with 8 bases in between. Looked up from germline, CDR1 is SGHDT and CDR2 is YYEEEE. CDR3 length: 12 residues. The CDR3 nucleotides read TGTGCCAGCAGCTTGGTAGGGACCGAAGCTTTCTTT. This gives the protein CASSLVGTEAFF.

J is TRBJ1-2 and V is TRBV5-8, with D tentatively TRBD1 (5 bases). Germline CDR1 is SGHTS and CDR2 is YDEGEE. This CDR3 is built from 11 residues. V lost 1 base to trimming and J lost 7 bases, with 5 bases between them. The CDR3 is CASSLRGGYTF. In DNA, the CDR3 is TGTGCCAGCAGCTTGAGGGGTGGCTACACCTTC.

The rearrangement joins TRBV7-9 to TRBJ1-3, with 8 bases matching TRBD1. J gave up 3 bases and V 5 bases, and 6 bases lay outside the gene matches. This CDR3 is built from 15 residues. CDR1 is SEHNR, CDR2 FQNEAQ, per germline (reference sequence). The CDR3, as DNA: TGTGCCAGCAGCATGAGGACAGGGAGTGGAAACACCATATATTTT. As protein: CASSMRTGSGNTIYF.

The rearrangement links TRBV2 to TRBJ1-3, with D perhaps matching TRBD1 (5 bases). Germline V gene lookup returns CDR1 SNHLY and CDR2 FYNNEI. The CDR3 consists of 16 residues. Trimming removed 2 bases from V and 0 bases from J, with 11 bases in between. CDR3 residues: CASSEMQRGSGNTIYF. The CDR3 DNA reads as TGTGCCAGCAGTGAAATGCAAAGGGGCTCTGGAAACACCATATATTTT. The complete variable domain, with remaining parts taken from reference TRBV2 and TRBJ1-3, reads EPEVTQTPSHQVTQMGQEVILRCVPISNHLYFYWYRQILGQKVEFLVSFYNNEISEKSEIFDDQFSVERPDGSNFTLKIRSTKLEDSAMYFCASSEMQRGSGNTIYFGEGSWLTVV.

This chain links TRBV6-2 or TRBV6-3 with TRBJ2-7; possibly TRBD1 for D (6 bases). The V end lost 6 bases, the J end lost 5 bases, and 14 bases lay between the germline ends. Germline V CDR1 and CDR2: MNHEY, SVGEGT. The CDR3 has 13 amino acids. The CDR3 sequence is CASSRTGFDEQYF. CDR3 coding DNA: TGTGCCAGCAGCCGAACAGGGTTCGACGAGCAGTACTTC.

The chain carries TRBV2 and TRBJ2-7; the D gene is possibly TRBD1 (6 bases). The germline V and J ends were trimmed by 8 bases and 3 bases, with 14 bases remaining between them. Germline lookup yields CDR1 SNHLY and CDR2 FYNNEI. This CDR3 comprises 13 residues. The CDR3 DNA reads TGTGCCAGCCGAAAGGGACAAGGCTACGAGCAGTACTTC. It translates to CASRKGQGYEQYF. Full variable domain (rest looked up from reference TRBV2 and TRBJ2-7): EPEVTQTPSHQVTQMGQEVILRCVPISNHLYFYWYRQILGQKVEFLVSFYNNEISEKSEIFDDQFSVERPDGSNFTLKIRSTKLEDSAMYFCASRKGQGYEQYFGPGTRLTVT.

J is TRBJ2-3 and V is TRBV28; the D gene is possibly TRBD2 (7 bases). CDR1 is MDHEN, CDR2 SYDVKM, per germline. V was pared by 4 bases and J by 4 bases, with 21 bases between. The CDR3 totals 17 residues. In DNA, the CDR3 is TGTGCCAGCAGTTCGACCCAGAACGGGGGGCGAGCAGATACGCAGTATTTT. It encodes CASSSTQNGGRADTQYF.

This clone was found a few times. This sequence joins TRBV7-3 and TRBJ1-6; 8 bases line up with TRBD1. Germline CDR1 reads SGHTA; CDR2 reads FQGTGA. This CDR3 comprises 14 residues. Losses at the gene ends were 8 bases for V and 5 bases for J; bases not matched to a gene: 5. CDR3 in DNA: TGTGCCAGCGGACAGGGTTTGGATAATTCACCCCTCCACTTT. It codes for CASGQGLDNSPLHF.

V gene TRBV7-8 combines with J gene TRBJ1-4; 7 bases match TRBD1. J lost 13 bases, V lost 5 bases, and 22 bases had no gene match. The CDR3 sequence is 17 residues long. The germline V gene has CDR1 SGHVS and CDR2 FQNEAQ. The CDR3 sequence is CASSPARQGRLGRRLFF. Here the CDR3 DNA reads TGTGCCAGCAGCCCAGCCAGACAGGGACGACTAGGCCGGAGACTGTTTTTT.

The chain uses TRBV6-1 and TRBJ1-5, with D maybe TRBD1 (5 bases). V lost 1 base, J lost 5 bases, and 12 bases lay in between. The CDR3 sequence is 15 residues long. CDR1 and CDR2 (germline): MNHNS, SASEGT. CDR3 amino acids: CASSEVLWGYQPQHF. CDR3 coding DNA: TGTGCCAGCAGTGAAGTTTTGTGGGGGTATCAGCCCCAGCATTTT.

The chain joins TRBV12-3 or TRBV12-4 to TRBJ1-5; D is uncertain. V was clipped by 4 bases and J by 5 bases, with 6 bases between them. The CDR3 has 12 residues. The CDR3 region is CASSSDYQPQHF. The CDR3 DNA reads TGTGCCAGCAGTTCAGATTATCAGCCCCAGCATTTT.

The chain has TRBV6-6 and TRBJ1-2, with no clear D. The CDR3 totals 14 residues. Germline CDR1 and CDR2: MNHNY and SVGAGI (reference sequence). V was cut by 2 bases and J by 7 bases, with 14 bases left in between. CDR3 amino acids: CASSYGPRGGGYTF. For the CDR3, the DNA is TGTGCCAGCAGTTACGGGCCTCGAGGAGGTGGCTACACCTTC.

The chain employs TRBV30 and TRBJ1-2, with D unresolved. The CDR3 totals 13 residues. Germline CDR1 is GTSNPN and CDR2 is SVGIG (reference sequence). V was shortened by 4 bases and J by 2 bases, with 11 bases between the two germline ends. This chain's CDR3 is CAWNLDGNYGYTF. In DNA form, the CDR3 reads TGTGCCTGGAACCTGGACGGAAACTATGGCTACACCTTC.

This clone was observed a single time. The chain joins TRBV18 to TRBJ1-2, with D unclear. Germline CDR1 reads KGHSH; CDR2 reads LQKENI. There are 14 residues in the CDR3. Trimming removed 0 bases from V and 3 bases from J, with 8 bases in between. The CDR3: CASSPPYGDYGYTF. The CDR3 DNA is TGTGCCAGCTCACCACCTTACGGGGACTATGGCTACACCTTC.

CDR3 sequence reads: CASSEPRAAYNEQFF. The DNA for the CDR3 is TGTGCCAGCAGCGAGCCAAGAGCGGCCTACAATGAGCAGTTCTTC. The rearrangement links TRBV4-2 to TRBJ2-1, with a weak D call TRBD2 (5 bases). Trimming took 5 bases from V and 2 from J, leaving 13 bases between them. From germline, CDR1 is LGHNA and CDR2 YNFKEQ. The CDR3 covers 15 residues.

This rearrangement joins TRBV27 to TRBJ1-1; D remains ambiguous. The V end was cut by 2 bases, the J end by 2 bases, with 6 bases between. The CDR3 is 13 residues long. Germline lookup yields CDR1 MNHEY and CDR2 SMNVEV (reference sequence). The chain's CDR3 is CASSLGGNTEAFF. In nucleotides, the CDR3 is TGTGCCAGCAGTTTAGGAGGTAACACTGAAGCTTTCTTT.

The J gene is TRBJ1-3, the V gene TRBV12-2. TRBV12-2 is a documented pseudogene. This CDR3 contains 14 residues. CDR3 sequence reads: CASREGRLGNTIYF. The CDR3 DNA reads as TGTGCAAGTCGGGAAGGGCGCCTCGGAAACACCATATATTTT.

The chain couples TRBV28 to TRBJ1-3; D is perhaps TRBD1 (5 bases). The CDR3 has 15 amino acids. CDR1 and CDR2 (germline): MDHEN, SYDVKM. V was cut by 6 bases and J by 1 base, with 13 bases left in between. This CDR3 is CASRRDVTSGNTIYF. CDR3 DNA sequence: TGTGCCAGCAGACGGGACGTAACATCTGGAAACACCATATATTTT.

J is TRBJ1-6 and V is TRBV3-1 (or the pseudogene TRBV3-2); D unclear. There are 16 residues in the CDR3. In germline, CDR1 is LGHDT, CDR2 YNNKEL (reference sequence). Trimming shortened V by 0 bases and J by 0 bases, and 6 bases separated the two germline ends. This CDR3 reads CASSQELSSYNSPLHF. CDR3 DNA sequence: TGTGCCAGCAGCCAAGAACTGAGCTCCTATAATTCACCCCTCCACTTT.

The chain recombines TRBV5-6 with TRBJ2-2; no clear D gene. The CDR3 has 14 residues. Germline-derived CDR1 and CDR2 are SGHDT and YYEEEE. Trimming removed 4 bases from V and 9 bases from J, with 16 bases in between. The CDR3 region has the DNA TGTGCCAGCAGCGCCGGACCGATGGTCCGGGAGCTGTTTTTT. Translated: CASSAGPMVRELFF.

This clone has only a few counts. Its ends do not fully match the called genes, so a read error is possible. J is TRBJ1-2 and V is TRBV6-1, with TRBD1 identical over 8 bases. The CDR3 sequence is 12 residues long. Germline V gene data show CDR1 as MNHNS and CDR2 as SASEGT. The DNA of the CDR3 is TGTGCCAGCCGTGACAGGGGTGTGGGCTACACCTTC. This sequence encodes CASRDRGVGYTF.

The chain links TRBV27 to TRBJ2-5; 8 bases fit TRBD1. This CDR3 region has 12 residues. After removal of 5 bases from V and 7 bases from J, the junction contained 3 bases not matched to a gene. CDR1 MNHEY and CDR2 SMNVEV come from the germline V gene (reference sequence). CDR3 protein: CASSETGATQYF. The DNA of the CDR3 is TGTGCCAGCAGTGAGACAGGGGCGACCCAGTACTTC.

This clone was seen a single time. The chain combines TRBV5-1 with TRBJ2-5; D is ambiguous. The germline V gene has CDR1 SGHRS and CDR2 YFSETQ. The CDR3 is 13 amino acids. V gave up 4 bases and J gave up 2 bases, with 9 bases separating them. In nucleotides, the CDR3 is TGCGCCAGCAGCGCCTCATCACAAGAGACCCAGTACTTC. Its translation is CASSASSQETQYF.

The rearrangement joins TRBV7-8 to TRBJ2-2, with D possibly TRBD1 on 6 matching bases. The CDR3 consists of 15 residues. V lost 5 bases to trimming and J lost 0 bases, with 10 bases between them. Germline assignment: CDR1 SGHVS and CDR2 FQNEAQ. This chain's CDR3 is CASSLQGPNTGELFF. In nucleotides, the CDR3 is TGTGCCAGCAGCCTACAGGGACCGAACACCGGGGAGCTGTTTTTT.